Presented here are 5 T cell receptor beta chains from one specimen sequenced in a study of post-analysis software for immune sequencing data. Study outcomes and limitations: The five TRBV segments detected at higher frequency in patients than in controls included TRBV5-6, TRBV5-1 and TRBV20-1.

Built from TCR beta cDNA, the libraries had unique molecular identifiers in them. One entry per CDR3 protein results from TCRdb running MiXCR on the PCR reads. This table has 650,000 to 850,000 distinct CDR3 sequences, about 43% appearing once. No cognate antigen is known for these TCRs. Material for sequencing was blood. These receptors were taken from a girl between 5 and 17 years old with multiple sclerosis.

The V call is TRBV11-2, the J call TRBJ2-4; D ambiguous. The germline gives CDR1 SGHAT, CDR2 FQNNGV. The CDR3 is made up of 17 amino acids. The V gene lost 6 bases and the J gene lost 0 bases, with 18 bases spanning the gap. Written as DNA, the CDR3 is TGTGCCAGCAGGGCCCTCGCAAGGAAGCTAGCCAAAAACATTCAGTACTTC. Amino acid sequence: CASRALARKLAKNIQYF.

The chain carries TRBV6-6 and TRBJ1-2, with D uncertain. The V end was cut by 0 bases, the J end by 2 bases, with 7 bases between. The CDR3 loop spans 14 amino acids. The germline CDR1 and CDR2 sequences are MNHNY and SVGAGI (reference sequence). CDR3 coding DNA: TGTGCCAGCAGTTACTCGCCAGTAAACTATGGCTACACCTTC. As protein: CASSYSPVNYGYTF.

This clonotype has only a few counts. V usage is TRBV20-1 and J usage is TRBJ2-5; possibly TRBD1 for D (6 bases). Near its end, the DNA agrees better with TRBJ2-7, so the J call may be wrong. CDR1 DFQATT and CDR2 SNEGSKA come from the germline V gene (reference sequence). The CDR3 loop spans 14 amino acids. The CDR3 region is CSARDQSGVHEQYF. CDR3 DNA sequence: TGCAGTGCTAGAGATCAATCAGGGGTACACGAGCAGTACTTC.

This clonotype was recorded a few times. The rearrangement uses TRBV10-3 and TRBJ2-5; TRBD1 matches at 9 bases. The CDR3 is 17 amino acids. The germline V gene encodes CDR1 ENHRY and CDR2 SYGVKD. Trimming at V came to 6 bases and at J to 5 bases, leaving 16 bases not matched to a gene. The CDR3 DNA reads TGTGCCATCAGCGTGACCATGGGACAGGGAGGTTTTGAGACCCAGTACTTC. It translates to CAISVTMGQGGFETQYF.

This clonotype was seen a single time. The J gene is TRBJ1-1, the V gene TRBV3-1; D unclear. V was clipped by 6 bases and J by 7 bases, with 9 bases between them. The germline CDR1 and CDR2 sequences are LGHDT and YNNKEL (reference sequence). The CDR3 is 11 residues long. CDR3 DNA sequence: TGTGCCAGCAGGGCACGGGATGAAGCTTTCTTT. This encodes CASRARDEAFF.